Sequencing of this T cell receptor beta chain was carried out in a study of T cell responses to AZD1222 COVID-19 vaccine. Measured with immunoSEQ multiplex PCR; TCRdb has only the in-frame clones, and not every one. Among about 120,000 clones listed, 90% were seen once. CDR3 length equals 16 residues. Per the germline V gene, CDR1 is KGHSH and CDR2 is LQKENI. The V end lost 3 bases, the J end lost 0 bases, and 12 bases lay between the germline ends. This specimen was peripheral blood, taken on day 0 of MenACWY control vaccination. This clonotype originated in an adult in good health. The gene calls are TRBV18 and TRBJ1-3, with a possible D match to TRBD1 (5 bases). The CDR3 bases are TGTGCCAGCTCACCCAGTGGGGGGAACTCTGGAAACACCATATATTTT. This encodes CASSPSGGNSGNTIYF.